This TCR beta chain was retrieved from a study of blood T cell repertoires in COVID-19. Looking at the study overall: Acute and convalescent COVID-19 samples came from the United States, Italy and Spain. PBMCs, B-cell-depleted T cells, or T cells provided the cDNA or gDNA that made up the material.

There are 13 residues in the CDR3. Germline lookup yields CDR1 MNHEY and CDR2 SMNVEV (reference sequence). V trimming: 6 bases; J trimming: 4 bases; junction bases outside the gene matches: 3. Original processing notes: Researchers report that nucleated cell counts were estimated from reference gene primer amplification. Using immunoSEQ multiplex PCR, the repertoire was profiled, and TCRdb retains in-frame clones only, with some absent. The V and J calls and clone size come from that table; D and trimming were worked out from the DNA. The table includes about 150,000 clones, around 81% detected once.

This TCR was sampled from a man aged 60 to 75 with active or convalescent COVID-19. This rearrangement joins TRBV27 to TRBJ2-1; TRBD1 aligns across 7 bases. Sequenced: peripheral blood. This chain's CDR3 is CASRRGQYNEQFF. The CDR3 DNA follows: TGTGCCAGCAGGAGGGGACAGTACAATGAGCAGTTCTTC.